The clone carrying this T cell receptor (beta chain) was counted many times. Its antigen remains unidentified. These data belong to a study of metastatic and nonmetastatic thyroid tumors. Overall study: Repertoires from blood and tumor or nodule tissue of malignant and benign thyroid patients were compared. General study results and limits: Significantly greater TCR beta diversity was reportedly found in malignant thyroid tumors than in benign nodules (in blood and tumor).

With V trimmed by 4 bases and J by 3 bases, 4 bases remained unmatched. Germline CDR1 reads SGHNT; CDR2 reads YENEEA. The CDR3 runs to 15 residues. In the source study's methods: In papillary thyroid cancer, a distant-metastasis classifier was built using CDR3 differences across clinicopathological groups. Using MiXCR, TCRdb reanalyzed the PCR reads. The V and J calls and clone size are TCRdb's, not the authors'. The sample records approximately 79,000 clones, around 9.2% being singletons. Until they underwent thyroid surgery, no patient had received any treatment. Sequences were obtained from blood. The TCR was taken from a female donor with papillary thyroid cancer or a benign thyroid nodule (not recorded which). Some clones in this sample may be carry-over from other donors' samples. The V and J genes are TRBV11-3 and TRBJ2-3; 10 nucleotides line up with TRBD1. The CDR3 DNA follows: TGTGCCAGCAGCTCGGGACAGGGGACGACAGATACGCAGTATTTT. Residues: CASSSGQGTTDTQYF.